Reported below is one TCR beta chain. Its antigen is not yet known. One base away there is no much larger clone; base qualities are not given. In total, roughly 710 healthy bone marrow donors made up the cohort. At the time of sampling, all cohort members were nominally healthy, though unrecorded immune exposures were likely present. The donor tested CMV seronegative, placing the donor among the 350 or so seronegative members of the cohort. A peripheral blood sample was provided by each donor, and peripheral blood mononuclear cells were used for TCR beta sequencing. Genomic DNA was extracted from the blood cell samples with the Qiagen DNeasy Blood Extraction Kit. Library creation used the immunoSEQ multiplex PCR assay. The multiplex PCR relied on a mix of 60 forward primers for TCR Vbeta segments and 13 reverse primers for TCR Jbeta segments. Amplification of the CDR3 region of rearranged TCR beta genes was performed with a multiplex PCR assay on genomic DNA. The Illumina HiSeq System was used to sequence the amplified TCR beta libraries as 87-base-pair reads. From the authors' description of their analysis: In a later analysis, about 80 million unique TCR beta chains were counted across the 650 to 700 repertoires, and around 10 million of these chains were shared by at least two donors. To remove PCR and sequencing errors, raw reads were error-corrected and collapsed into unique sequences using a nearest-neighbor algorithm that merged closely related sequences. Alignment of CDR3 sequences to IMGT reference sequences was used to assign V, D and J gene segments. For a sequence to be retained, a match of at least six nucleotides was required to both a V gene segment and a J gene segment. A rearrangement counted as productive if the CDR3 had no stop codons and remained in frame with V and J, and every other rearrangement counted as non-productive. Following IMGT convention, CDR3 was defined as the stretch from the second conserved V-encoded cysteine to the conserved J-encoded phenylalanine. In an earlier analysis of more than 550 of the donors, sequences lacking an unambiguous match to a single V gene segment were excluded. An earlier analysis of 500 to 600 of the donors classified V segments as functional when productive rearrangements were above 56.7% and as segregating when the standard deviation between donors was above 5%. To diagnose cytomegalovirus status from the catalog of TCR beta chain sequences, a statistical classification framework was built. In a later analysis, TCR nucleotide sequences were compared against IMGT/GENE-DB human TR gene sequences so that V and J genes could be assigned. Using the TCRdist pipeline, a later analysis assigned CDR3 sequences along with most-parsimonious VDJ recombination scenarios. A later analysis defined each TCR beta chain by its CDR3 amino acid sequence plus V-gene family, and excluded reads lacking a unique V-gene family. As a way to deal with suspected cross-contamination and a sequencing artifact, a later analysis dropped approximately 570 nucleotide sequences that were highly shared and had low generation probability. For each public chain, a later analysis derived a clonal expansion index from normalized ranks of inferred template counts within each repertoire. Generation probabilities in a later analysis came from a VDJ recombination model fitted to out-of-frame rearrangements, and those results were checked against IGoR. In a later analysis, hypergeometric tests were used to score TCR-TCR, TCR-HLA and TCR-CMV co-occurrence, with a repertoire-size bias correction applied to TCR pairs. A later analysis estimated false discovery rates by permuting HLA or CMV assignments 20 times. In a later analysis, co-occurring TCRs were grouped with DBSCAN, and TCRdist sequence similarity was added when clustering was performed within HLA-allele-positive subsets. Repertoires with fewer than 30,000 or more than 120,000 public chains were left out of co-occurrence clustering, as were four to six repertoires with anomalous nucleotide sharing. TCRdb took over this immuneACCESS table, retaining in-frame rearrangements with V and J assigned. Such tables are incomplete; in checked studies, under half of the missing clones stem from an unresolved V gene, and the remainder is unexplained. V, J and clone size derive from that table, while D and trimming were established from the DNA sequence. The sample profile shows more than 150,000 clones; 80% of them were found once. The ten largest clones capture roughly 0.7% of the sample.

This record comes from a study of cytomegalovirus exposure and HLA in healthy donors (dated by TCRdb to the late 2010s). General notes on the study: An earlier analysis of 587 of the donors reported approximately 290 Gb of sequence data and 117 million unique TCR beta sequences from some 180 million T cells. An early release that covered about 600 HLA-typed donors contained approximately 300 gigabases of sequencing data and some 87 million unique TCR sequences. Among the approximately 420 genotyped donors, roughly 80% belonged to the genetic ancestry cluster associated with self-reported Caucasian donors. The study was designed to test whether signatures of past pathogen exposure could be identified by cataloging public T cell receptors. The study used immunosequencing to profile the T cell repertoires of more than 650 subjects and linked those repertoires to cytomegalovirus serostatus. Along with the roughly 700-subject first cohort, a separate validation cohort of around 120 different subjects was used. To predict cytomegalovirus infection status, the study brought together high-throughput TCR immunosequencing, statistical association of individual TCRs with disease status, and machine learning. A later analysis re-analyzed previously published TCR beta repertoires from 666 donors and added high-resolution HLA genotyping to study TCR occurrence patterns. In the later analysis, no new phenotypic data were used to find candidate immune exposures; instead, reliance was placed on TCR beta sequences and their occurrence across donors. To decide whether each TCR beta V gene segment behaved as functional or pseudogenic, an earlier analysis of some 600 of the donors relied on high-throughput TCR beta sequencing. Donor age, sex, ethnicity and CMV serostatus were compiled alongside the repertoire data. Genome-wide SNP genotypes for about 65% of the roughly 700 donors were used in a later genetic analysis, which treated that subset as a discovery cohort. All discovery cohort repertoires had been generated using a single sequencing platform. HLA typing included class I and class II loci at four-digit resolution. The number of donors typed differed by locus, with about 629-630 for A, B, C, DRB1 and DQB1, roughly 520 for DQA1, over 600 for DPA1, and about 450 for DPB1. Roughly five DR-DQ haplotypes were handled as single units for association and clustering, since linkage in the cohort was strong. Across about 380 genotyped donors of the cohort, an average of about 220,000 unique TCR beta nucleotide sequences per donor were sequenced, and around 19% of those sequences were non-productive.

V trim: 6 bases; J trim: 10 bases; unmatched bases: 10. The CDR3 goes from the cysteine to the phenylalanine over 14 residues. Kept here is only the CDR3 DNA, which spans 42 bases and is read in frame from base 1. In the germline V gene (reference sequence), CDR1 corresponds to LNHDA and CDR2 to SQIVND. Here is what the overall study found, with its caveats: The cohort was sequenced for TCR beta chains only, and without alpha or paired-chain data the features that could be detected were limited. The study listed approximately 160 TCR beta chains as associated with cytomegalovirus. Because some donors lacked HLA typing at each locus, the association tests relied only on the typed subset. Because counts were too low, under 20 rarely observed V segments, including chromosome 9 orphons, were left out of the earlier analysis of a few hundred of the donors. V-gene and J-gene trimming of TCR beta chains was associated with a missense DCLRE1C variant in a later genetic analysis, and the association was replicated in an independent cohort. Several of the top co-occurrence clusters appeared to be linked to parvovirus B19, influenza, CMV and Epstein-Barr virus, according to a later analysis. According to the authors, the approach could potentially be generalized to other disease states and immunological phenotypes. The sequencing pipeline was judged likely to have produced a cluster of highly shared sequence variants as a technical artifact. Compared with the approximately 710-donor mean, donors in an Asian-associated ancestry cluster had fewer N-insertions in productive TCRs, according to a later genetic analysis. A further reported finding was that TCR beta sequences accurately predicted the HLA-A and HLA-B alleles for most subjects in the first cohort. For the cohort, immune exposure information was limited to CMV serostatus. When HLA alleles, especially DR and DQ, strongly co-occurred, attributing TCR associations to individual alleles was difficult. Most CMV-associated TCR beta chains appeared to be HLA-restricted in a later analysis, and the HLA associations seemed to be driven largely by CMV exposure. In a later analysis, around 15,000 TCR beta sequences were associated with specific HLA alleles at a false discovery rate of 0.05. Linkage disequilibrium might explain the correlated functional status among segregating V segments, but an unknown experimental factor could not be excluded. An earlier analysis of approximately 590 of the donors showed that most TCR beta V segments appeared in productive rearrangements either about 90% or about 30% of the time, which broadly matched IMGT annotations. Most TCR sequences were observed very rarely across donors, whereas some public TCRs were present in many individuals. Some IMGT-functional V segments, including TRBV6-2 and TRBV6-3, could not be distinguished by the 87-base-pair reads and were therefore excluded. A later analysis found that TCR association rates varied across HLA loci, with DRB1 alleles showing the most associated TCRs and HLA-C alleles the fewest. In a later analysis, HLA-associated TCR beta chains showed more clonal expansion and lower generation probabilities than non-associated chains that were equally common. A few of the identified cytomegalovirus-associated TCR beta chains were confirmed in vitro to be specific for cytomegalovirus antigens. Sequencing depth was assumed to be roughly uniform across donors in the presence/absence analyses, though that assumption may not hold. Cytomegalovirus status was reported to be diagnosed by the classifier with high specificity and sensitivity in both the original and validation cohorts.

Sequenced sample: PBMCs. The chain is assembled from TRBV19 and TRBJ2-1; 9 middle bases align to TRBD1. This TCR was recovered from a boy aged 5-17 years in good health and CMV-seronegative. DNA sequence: TGTGCCAGTAGCGCGGGACAGGGAATGAGGGAGCAGTTCTTC. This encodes CASSAGQGMREQFF.